Following are 15 T cell receptor beta chains from one sample sequenced in a study of T cell responses to AZD1222 COVID-19 vaccine. The table came from immunoSEQ multiplex PCR; TCRdb's copy has only in-frame clones and leaves some out. Here the sample spans about 150,000 clones, roughly 90% being singletons. The source was peripheral blood, collected on day 0 of MenACWY control vaccination. These receptors originate from an adult in good health.

The V call is TRBV7-6, the J call TRBJ1-1; the D is unclear. Trimming removed 5 bases at V and 0 bases at J, with 7 bases between. The CDR3 has 13 residues. Germline assignment: CDR1 SGHVS and CDR2 FNYEAQ. In DNA, the CDR3 is TGTGCCAGCAGCCGTGAAATGAACACTGAAGCTTTCTTT. Amino acid sequence: CASSREMNTEAFF.

V usage is TRBV7-2 and J usage is TRBJ2-7; 9 positions match TRBD2. In germline, CDR1 is SGHTA, CDR2 FQGNSA. V shed 5 bases, J shed 3 bases, and the junction held 5 bases outside the gene matches. This CDR3 is built from 14 residues. The CDR3 protein is CASSTGTSHYEQYF. The CDR3, as DNA: TGTGCCAGCAGCACCGGGACTAGCCACTACGAGCAGTACTTC. The variable domain in full, completed from reference TRBV7-2 and TRBJ2-7, reads GAGVSQSPSNKVTEKGKDVELRCDPISGHTALYWYRQSLGQGLEFLIYFQGNSAPDKSGLPSDRFSAERTGGSVSTLTIQRTQQEDSAVYLCASSTGTSHYEQYFGPGTRLTVT.

The chain is built from TRBV30 and TRBJ1-5; a possible D gene is TRBD1 (6 bases). This CDR3 is 13 amino acids long. Germline CDR1 reads GTSNPN; CDR2 reads SVGIG (reference sequence). V was cut by 3 bases and J by 5 bases, with 11 bases left in between. In DNA form, the CDR3 reads TGTGCCTGGAGCAAGGGGGTCTATCAGCCCCAGCATTTT. This translates into CAWSKGVYQPQHF.

The chain is built from TRBV27 and TRBJ2-2; 8 nucleotides line up with TRBD1. CDR1 and CDR2 from the germline V gene are MNHEY and SMNVEV (reference sequence). This CDR3 region has 15 residues. After removal of 5 bases from V and 7 bases from J, the junction contained 9 bases not matched to a gene. The CDR3 nucleotides are TGTGCCAGCAGTCTCTATGACAGGGGACGCGGGGAGCTGTTTTTT. It codes for CASSLYDRGRGELFF.

The chain links TRBV18 to TRBJ2-6; 7 bases align to TRBD1. The CDR3 runs 16 residues. The V gene's germline CDR1 is KGHSH and CDR2 LQKENI. V lost 6 bases and J lost 2; bases outside the gene matches: 7. CDR3 region: CASSANTGAGANVLTF. In nucleotides, the CDR3 is TGTGCCAGCTCCGCTAATACAGGGGCTGGGGCCAACGTCCTGACTTTC.

This rearrangement joins TRBV11-3 to TRBJ2-2; no clear D gene. Germline CDR1 reads SGHNT; CDR2 reads YENEEA. The CDR3 runs to 14 residues. The V end was cut by 8 bases, the J end by 4 bases, with 14 bases between. CDR3 nucleotide sequence: TGTGCCAGCGCAGGCTATTACCCCACCGGGGAGCTGTTTTTT. Translating it yields CASAGYYPTGELFF.

The J gene is TRBJ1-1, the V gene TRBV27, with 9 positions matching TRBD1. There are 15 residues in the CDR3. Trimming cost V 6 bases and J 3 bases; bases outside gene matches: 8. Per germline, CDR1 MNHEY and CDR2 SMNVEV (reference sequence). CDR3 amino acids: CASRSQQGADTEAFF. CDR3 nucleotide sequence: TGTGCCAGCAGATCCCAACAGGGGGCCGACACTGAAGCTTTCTTT.

The chain uses TRBV24-1 and TRBJ2-5; the match to TRBD2 covers 8 bases. The ends lost 10 bases at V and 3 bases at J; junction bases unmatched: 12. The CDR3 spans 15 residues. Germline V gene data show CDR1 as KGHDR and CDR2 as SFDVKD. This CDR3 is CATSTGLDLEETQYF. The DNA of the CDR3 is TGTGCCACTAGTACGGGACTAGACCTAGAAGAGACCCAGTACTTC.

The J gene is TRBJ1-1, the V gene TRBV24-1; no clear D gene. This CDR3 contains 14 residues. The V end was cut by 6 bases, the J end by 1 base, with 11 bases between. Germline V lookup: CDR1 KGHDR, CDR2 SFDVKD. The CDR3 protein is CATSPRGENTEAFF. In DNA, the CDR3 is TGTGCCACCAGTCCCCGAGGAGAGAACACTGAAGCTTTCTTT.

This sequence joins TRBV18 and TRBJ1-1; maybe TRBD1 (5 bases). The germline V and J ends were trimmed by 3 bases and 2 bases, with 13 bases remaining between them. The CDR3 sequence is 15 residues long. Germline lookup yields CDR1 KGHSH and CDR2 LQKENI. CDR3 loop: CASSPIPGANTEAFF. Written as DNA, the CDR3 is TGTGCCAGCTCACCGATACCTGGGGCCAACACTGAAGCTTTCTTT.

The chain links TRBV6-5 to TRBJ1-4, with D maybe TRBD1 (6 bases). This CDR3 has 13 residues. Germline V gives CDR1 MNHEY, CDR2 SVGAGI. V dropped 5 bases and J dropped 4 bases, with 8 bases sitting between them. DNA of the CDR3: TGTGCCAGCAGTCGACAGGTTAATGAAAAACTGTTTTTT. This gives the protein CASSRQVNEKLFF.

The chain carries TRBV9 and TRBJ1-2; possible D gene TRBD1, 5 bases. Per germline, CDR1 SGDLS and CDR2 YYNGEE. CDR3 size: 17 residues. V dropped 0 bases and J dropped 0 bases, with 15 bases sitting between them. The CDR3 DNA follows: TGTGCCAGCAGCGTAGAGGAGGGGCCTAGGACTAACTATGGCTACACCTTC. Its protein product is CASSVEEGPRTNYGYTF.

This chain uses TRBV19 with TRBJ2-7; D remains ambiguous. In germline, CDR1 is LNHDA, CDR2 SQIVND (reference sequence). This CDR3 is built from 12 residues. The V gene lost 3 bases and the J gene lost 4 bases, with 7 bases spanning the gap. The CDR3 DNA sequence: TGTGCCAGTAGTATGGATGCATACGAGCAGTACTTC. The encoded protein is CASSMDAYEQYF.

The V and J genes are TRBV3-1 (or the pseudogene TRBV3-2) and TRBJ2-1, with 11 bases matching TRBD2. CDR3 length: 15 residues. CDR1 is LGHDT and CDR2 is YNNKEL in the germline V gene (reference sequence). Trimming cost V 4 bases and J 5 bases; bases outside gene matches: 4. CDR3 bases: TGTGCCAGCAGCCCGGGGACTAGCGGAAACAATGAGCAGTTCTTC. Encoded protein: CASSPGTSGNNEQFF.

The rearrangement links TRBV7-8 to TRBJ2-1; 7 nucleotides match TRBD1. The CDR3 extends over 15 amino acids. The J segment lost 2 bases and the V segment lost 3 bases, leaving 4 bases of the junction unmatched. Germline V gene sequence: CDR1 SGHVS, CDR2 FQNEAQ. The CDR3 loop reads CASSFRQGAYNEQFF. For the CDR3, the DNA is TGTGCCAGCAGCTTTCGACAGGGAGCCTACAATGAGCAGTTCTTC.